This T cell receptor beta chain was profiled in a study of T cell repertoires in cytomegalovirus infection. As for the study in general: Indicated by public TCR beta signatures were CMV infection and matching HLA type. Whole-study results and caveats: CMV-specific HLA-C-restricted TCR beta clonotypes dominated the ex vivo response.

This clonotype came up a few times. The antigen is not known. The length of the CDR3 is 16 residues. V was shortened by 0 bases and J by 3 bases, with 12 bases between the two germline ends. The V gene's germline CDR1 is DFQATT and CDR2 SNEGSKA (reference sequence). In TCRdb, the reads were re-called with MiXCR into one record per CDR3 protein. The data hold almost 550,000 distinct CDR3 sequences, with more than 15% observed a single time. The sequencing sample was made of CD8+ T cells from PBMCs. This chain joins TRBV20-1 and TRBJ1-6, with D unclear. The sequence was obtained from a human donor in good health (CMV status not recorded). Some clones in this sample may be carry-over from other donors' samples. The CDR3: CSARDRQADYNSPLHF. The CDR3 DNA is TGCAGTGCTAGAGATCGGCAGGCCGACTATAATTCACCCCTCCACTTT.